The sequence of this TCR beta chain was determined in a study of T cells after yellow fever vaccination. TCRdb processed the 5' RACE reads anew with MiXCR; each CDR3 protein has one entry. The table has 170,000 or so distinct CDR3 sequences, about 6% seen once. With 6 bases removed from V and 0 bases from J, the gap between germline ends came to 11 bases. This CDR3 is built from 14 residues. Germline V gene data show CDR1 as DFQATT and CDR2 as SNEGSKA (reference sequence). Study-wide findings and caveats: Post-booster repertoires again held most primary-vaccination clones (approximately 96% CD4, 88% CD8).

This clonotype was recorded at least ten times. Its antigen is still unknown. V and J are TRBV20-1 and TRBJ2-2; D perhaps matches TRBD1 (5 bases). The sample was CD4+ T cells sorted from PBMCs, taken on the day of the first yellow fever vaccination. The receptor comes from a man between 18 and 35 years old who received the YFV17D yellow fever vaccine. The CDR3 DNA is TGCAGTGCCCTGGGGCACGCGAACACCGGGGAGCTGTTTTTT. As protein: CSALGHANTGELFF.